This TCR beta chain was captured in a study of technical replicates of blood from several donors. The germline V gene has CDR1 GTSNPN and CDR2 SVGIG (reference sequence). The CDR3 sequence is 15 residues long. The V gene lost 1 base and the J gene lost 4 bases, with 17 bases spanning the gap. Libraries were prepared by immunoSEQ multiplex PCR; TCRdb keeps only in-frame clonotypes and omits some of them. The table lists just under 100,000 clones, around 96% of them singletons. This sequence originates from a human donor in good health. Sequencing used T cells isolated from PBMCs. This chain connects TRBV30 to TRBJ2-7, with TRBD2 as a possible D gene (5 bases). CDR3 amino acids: CAWSAAEGRAYEQYF. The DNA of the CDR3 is TGTGCCTGGAGTGCCGCTGAGGGTAGGGCTTACGAGCAGTACTTC.